What follows are 13 T cell receptor beta chains derived from one specimen sequenced in a study of cytomegalovirus exposure and HLA in healthy donors. The PCR contained 60 Vbeta and 13 Jbeta primers. Assay used: immunoSEQ multiplex PCR; TCRdb lists only in-frame clones, some missing. The repertoire has roughly 190,000 clones, under 80% of them found once; the top ten carry 3.1%. Input material: PBMCs. These TCRs come from a female donor in good health and CMV-seronegative.

The genes are TRBV28 and TRBJ1-2; D may be TRBD1 (6 bases). The CDR3 runs to 15 residues. The ends were cut back, 5 bases at V and 4 bases at J, with 17 bases in the middle. Germline CDR1 MDHEN, CDR2 SYDVKM. CDR3 in amino acids: CASSPPPQGSYGYTF. In nucleotides, the CDR3 is TGTGCCAGCAGTCCCCCCCCGCAGGGGTCCTATGGCTACACCTTC.

This sequence joins TRBV2 and TRBJ2-7, with TRBD1 matching over 9 bases. This CDR3 contains 12 residues. In germline, CDR1 is SNHLY, CDR2 FYNNEI. Trimming cost V 10 bases and J 3 bases; bases outside gene matches: 4. CDR3 loop: CATGQGSYEQYF. The CDR3 DNA reads TGTGCCACGGGACAGGGAAGCTACGAGCAGTACTTC.

This clone appeared a few times. The V gene is TRBV15, the J gene TRBJ1-2; D is possibly TRBD1 (6 bases). Germline V gene lookup returns CDR1 LNHNV and CDR2 YYDKDF (reference sequence). The CDR3 sequence is 15 residues long. The V end was cut by 1 base, the J end by 4 bases, with 13 bases between. The chain's CDR3 is CATSRAGQRSYGYTF. CDR3 sequence (DNA): TGTGCCACCAGCAGAGCCGGACAGCGATCCTATGGCTACACCTTC.

This sequence joins TRBV28 and TRBJ1-1; 8 nucleotides match TRBD1. V trimming: 2 bases; J trimming: 11 bases; junction bases outside the gene matches: 4. The CDR3 is made up of 12 amino acids. CDR1 is MDHEN and CDR2 is SYDVKM in the germline V gene. This chain's CDR3 is CASSLMTGEAFF. CDR3 nucleotides: TGTGCCAGCAGTTTAATGACAGGGGAGGCTTTCTTT. Variable domain in full (rest from reference TRBV28 and TRBJ1-1): DVKVTQSSRYLVKRTGEKVFLECVQDMDHENMFWYRQDPGLGLRLIYFSYDVKMKEKGDIPEGYSVSREKKERFSLILESASTNQTSMYLCASSLMTGEAFFGQGTRLTVV.

This clone was seen more than once but under ten times. This chain joins TRBV6-5 and TRBJ1-2, with TRBD1 matching over 8 bases. With V trimmed by 5 bases and J by 2 bases, 7 bases remained unmatched. This CDR3 has 15 residues. The V gene's germline CDR1 is MNHEY and CDR2 SVGAGI. DNA for the CDR3: TGTGCCAGCAGTAAACAGGGGGTGCAGAACTATGGCTACACCTTC. Translation gives CASSKQGVQNYGYTF.

The rearrangement uses TRBV2 and TRBJ1-3, with D uncertain. Germline V gene data show CDR1 as SNHLY and CDR2 as FYNNEI. Between the trimmed V and J ends, which lost 3 bases and 0 bases, there was a span of 12 bases. This CDR3 has 16 amino acids. The CDR3 is CASSETWSSSGNTIYF. CDR3 nucleotides: TGTGCCAGCAGTGAGACTTGGAGCTCCTCTGGAAACACCATATATTTT.

The chain combines TRBV4-3 with TRBJ2-2; no clear D. CDR3 size: 12 residues. Trimming pared 4 bases from V and 4 bases from J, leaving 4 bases between. Germline V CDR1 and CDR2: LGHNA, YSLEER. CDR3 coding DNA: TGCGCCAGCAGCCGCGGCACCGGGGAGCTGTTTTTT. It encodes CASSRGTGELFF.

The chain has TRBV9 and TRBJ1-3, with D unclear. The CDR3 has 14 residues. Per the germline V gene, CDR1 is SGDLS and CDR2 is YYNGEE. The V and J ends lost 0 bases and 3 bases respectively, with 7 bases between them. For the CDR3, the DNA is TGTGCCAGCAGCGTAGACAGCCATGGAAACACCATATATTTT. Its translation is CASSVDSHGNTIYF.

This clone was seen once. The rearrangement links TRBV7-2 to TRBJ2-1, with D hard to call. Between the trimmed V and J ends, which lost 0 bases and 3 bases, there was a span of 6 bases. The CDR3 contains 14 residues. Per the germline V gene, CDR1 is SGHTA and CDR2 is FQGNSA. The CDR3 loop is CASSLAFGYNEQFF. DNA of the CDR3: TGTGCCAGCAGCTTAGCGTTCGGCTACAATGAGCAGTTCTTC. Full variable domain (rest looked up from reference TRBV7-2 and TRBJ2-1): GAGVSQSPSNKVTEKGKDVELRCDPISGHTALYWYRQSLGQGLEFLIYFQGNSAPDKSGLPSDRFSAERTGGSVSTLTIQRTQQEDSAVYLCASSLAFGYNEQFFGPGTRLTVL.

The genes are TRBV6-5 and TRBJ1-6; a possible D gene is TRBD1 (5 bases). This CDR3 has 15 amino acids. V lost 3 bases and J lost 2, with 8 bases in between. CDR1 and CDR2 (germline): MNHEY, SVGAGI. The CDR3, as DNA: TGTGCCAGCAGTTATGACAGAACCTATAATTCACCCCTCCACTTT. Translation: CASSYDRTYNSPLHF.

J is TRBJ2-2 and V is TRBV11-2; perhaps TRBD1 as D (6 bases). Trimming pared 6 bases from V and 5 bases from J, leaving 10 bases between. Germline V gene sequence: CDR1 SGHAT, CDR2 FQNNGV. The CDR3 contains 13 residues. CDR3 in DNA: TGTGCCAGCAGGACTACAGGGACCGGGGAGCTGTTTTTT. Protein sequence: CASRTTGTGELFF.

The chain carries TRBV18 and TRBJ1-2; 8 bases are shared with TRBD1. Trimming removed 5 bases from V and 8 bases from J; junction bases left unmatched: 13. The CDR3 is 15 amino acids. Germline-derived CDR1 and CDR2 are KGHSH and LQKENI. CDR3: CASSATLTGVEGYTF. The CDR3 coding sequence is TGTGCCAGCTCAGCTACGCTGACAGGGGTCGAGGGCTACACCTTC.

The chain combines TRBV12-5 with TRBJ2-3; 9 bases fit TRBD1. Germline V gene data show CDR1 as LGHNT and CDR2 as FRNRAP. The CDR3 spans 15 residues. Trimming removed 6 bases from V and 2 bases from J; junction bases left unmatched: 6. The CDR3, as DNA: TGTGCTAGTGGCTCCGGGGACAGGGTCACAGATACGCAGTATTTT. Its protein product is CASGSGDRVTDTQYF.